The T cell receptor beta chain under discussion was sequenced for a study of tumor-infiltrating lymphocytes in primary liver carcinoma. About the research overall: These patients were men and women whose ages were 30 to 69 years. Study-wide results and caveats: Significantly larger top-250-clone fractions were found in tumors than in blood (p = 0.039).

The germline gives CDR1 SGHVS, CDR2 FQNEAQ. This CDR3 has 14 residues. Notes on this clonotype: Its antigen is unknown. It may be a read error: a sequence one base away is much more abundant.

Making TCR beta cDNA involved around 500 ng total RNA and a constant-region primer. Amplification in three nested multiplex PCR rounds with slightly modified ARM-PCR gave rise to TCR beta libraries. Investigators reported that the first two PCR rounds, at about 11 cycles each, used TRBV1-TRBV30 forward primers with a C-beta reverse primer. From the multiplex PCR reads, TCRdb called clonotypes with MiXCR, one entry per CDR3 protein. The sample holds around 100,000 distinct CDR3 sequences, roughly 69% seen once. Unsorted bulk tissue of roughly 17-33 mg yielded co-extracted RNA and DNA. The sample comprised liver tumor tissue from sampling region 5. Subset noted: tumor region T5, tumor centre. The sequence derives from a woman aged 55 to 70 with primary liver carcinoma and hepatitis B virus infection. This chain uses TRBV7-8 with TRBJ2-7; D uncertain. The CDR3 bases are TGTGCCAGCAACTTAATTCGAAAGACCTACGAGCAGTACTTC. Its protein product is CASNLIRKTYEQYF.